This T cell receptor (beta chain) was recovered during a study of T cell responses to AZD1222 COVID-19 vaccine. General observations from the study: Elevations in Spike-specific TCR breadth and depth followed administration of two AZD1222 doses.

Germline CDR1 is SGHRS and CDR2 is YFSETQ. The J segment lost 6 bases and the V segment lost 4 bases, leaving 7 bases of the junction unmatched. The CDR3 extends over 14 amino acids. Repertoires were generated with immunoSEQ multiplex PCR, while TCRdb's copy carries only in-frame clones and drops some. The sample yields approximately 140,000 clones, 90% seen once. With regard to this clone: Its antigen remains unknown.

The chain carries TRBV5-1 and TRBJ2-7; 10 positions agree with TRBD1. Sequenced material: peripheral blood, taken on day 0 of AZD1222 vaccination. The receptor's source is an adult in good health. The CDR3 DNA follows: TGCGCCAGCAGCACAGGGACAGGGGCTGCCGAGCAGTACTTC. Translation: CASSTGTGAAEQYF.